Listed below are T cell receptor beta chains from one sample, sequenced in a study of EBV T-cell therapy then PD-1 blockade in nasopharyngeal carcinoma. Produced via immunoSEQ multiplex PCR; TCRdb's table is partial and in-frame only. The sample has roughly 20,000 clones, 80% to 85% seen once. These receptors have no identified antigens. This sample comprised CD8+ T cells from blood, obtained at day 33 from a patient whose treatment included autologous EBV-specific T cells and nivolumab. The receptors derive from a man aged 35 to 55 with nasopharyngeal carcinoma. The CDR3 runs from the conserved cysteine through the conserved F or W. The order of the fields is clone size, V gene, CDR3 length, J gene, D gene, CDR3 DNA, CDR3 protein. D genes are given only for firm matches. The listing skips clone size in some rows; elsewhere it reads once, few, many or a size class.

-	TRBV9	14	TRBJ2-7	TRBD1	TGTGCCAGCAGCGATCCGGGACAGGGAGGCGAGCAGTACTTC	CASSDPGQGGEQYF
-	TRBV19	14	TRBJ2-7	TRBD2	TGTGCCAGTAGTACCCGACTAGCCTTCCACGAGCAGTACTTC	CASSTRLAFHEQYF
-	TRBV30	18	TRBJ2-6	-	TGTGCCTGGAGTGGCTTTAATTACCGGCAGTCTGGGGCCAACGTCCTGACTTTC	CAWSGFNYRQSGANVLTF
few	TRBV4-3	15	TRBJ1-1	-	TGCGCCAGCAGCTCACAGGCTTCCGGGGGCACTGAAGCTTTCTTT	CASSSQASGGTEAFF
-	TRBV7-9	15	TRBJ2-5	-	TGTGCCAGCAGCTTAGCGGGGCAGGGGATGGAGACCCAGTACTTC	CASSLAGQGMETQYF
once	TRBV5-4	14	TRBJ2-5	-	TGTGCCAGCAGCGGGAGGAGCCTCCAAGAGACCCAGTACTTC	CASSGRSLQETQYF
-	TRBV6-5	12	TRBJ1-1	-	TGTGCCAGCAGTCAGGGGACCACTGAAGCTTTCTTT	CASSQGTTEAFF
once	TRBV6-5	12	TRBJ2-1	TRBD2	TGTGCCGGGAGGGATAATAGGGGTGAGCAGTTCTTC	CAGRDNRGEQFF
-	TRBV4-3	14	TRBJ2-3	TRBD2	TGCGCCAGCAGCCAAGATCAGCGGGGGGGCCTTCTGTATTTT	CASSQDQRGGLLYF
once	TRBV7-2	15	TRBJ2-3	TRBD1	TGTGCCAGCAGCCTTGGGGGACAGGGGATAGATACGCAGTATTTT	CASSLGGQGIDTQYF
-	TRBV6-2/TRBV6-3	14	TRBJ2-7	-	TGTGCCAGCAGTTACCTGACCCTGCGGGGCGAGCAGTACTTC	CASSYLTLRGEQYF
-	TRBV29-1	13	TRBJ1-1	TRBD1	TGCAGCGTAGCAGGGGGCTGGGCCACTGAAGCTTTCTTT	CSVAGGWATEAFF
-	TRBV5-1	15	TRBJ2-2	TRBD1	TGCGCCAGCAGGGCCGGGACAGTTAGGACCGGGGAGCTGTTTTTT	CASRAGTVRTGELFF
-	TRBV11-3	13	TRBJ2-5	-	TGTGCCAGCAGCTCCGCCCAGCGAGGGACCCAGTACTTC	CASSSAQRGTQYF
-	TRBV28	16	TRBJ2-2	TRBD1	TGTGCCAGCAGTGACCCGCCGCAGGGGGACACCGGGGAGCTGTTTTTT	CASSDPPQGDTGELFF
-	TRBV5-1	14	TRBJ1-2	-	TGCGCCAGCAGCTTGGACAGAGAGTATTATGGCTACACCTTC	CASSLDREYYGYTF
-	TRBV13	14	TRBJ2-3	TRBD2	TGTGCCAGCAGCTTGGGGAGGGATAGAGATACGCAGTATTTT	CASSLGRDRDTQYF
-	TRBV12-3/TRBV12-4	13	TRBJ2-7	-	TGTGCCAGCAGTTTGGGCACCCCCTACGAGCAGTACTTC	CASSLGTPYEQYF
-	TRBV7-6	15	TRBJ2-2	TRBD1	TGTGCCAGCAGGGCCGGGACAGTGAACACCGGGGAGCTGTTTTTT	CASRAGTVNTGELFF
-	TRBV20-1	13	TRBJ2-1	-	TGCAGTGCTAGTCGACTCCTCTACAATGAGCAGTTCTTC	CSASRLLYNEQFF
few	TRBV4-1	16	TRBJ1-2	TRBD1	TGCGCCAGCAGCCAAGGAGGGACAGGACCGAACTATGGCTACACCTTC	CASSQGGTGPNYGYTF
-	TRBV4-2	14	TRBJ2-7	-	TGTGCCAGCAGCCAGACCGACGGAATCTACGAGCAGTACTTC	CASSQTDGIYEQYF
-	TRBV20-1	13	TRBJ2-7	TRBD1	TGCAGTGCTAGTAGTCCCAGGGGGTACGAGCAGTACTTC	CSASSPRGYEQYF
-	TRBV5-4	17	TRBJ2-7	-	TGTGCCAGCAGCTTGATGGGCCCCGCGGGCGGCGACTACGAGCAGTACTTC	CASSLMGPAGGDYEQYF
-	TRBV6-5	14	TRBJ1-6	-	TGTGCCAGCTGCCGGAGCTCCTATAATTCACCCCTCCACTTT	CASCRSSYNSPLHF
-	TRBV6-6	15	TRBJ2-1	TRBD2	TGTGCCAGCACCCATACTAGCGGGGCCTACAATGAGCAGTTCTTC	CASTHTSGAYNEQFF
-	TRBV4-1	13	TRBJ2-7	-	TGCGCCAGCAGCCAAGTAGGGGGGTACGAGCAGTACTTC	CASSQVGGYEQYF
-	TRBV7-3	21	TRBJ2-4	-	TGTGCCAGCAGCTTAAGCGGGCGGGGGCCGAGCCATGGCTATTCCAAAAACATTCAGTACTTC	CASSLSGRGPSHGYSKNIQYF
few	TRBV11-2	18	TRBJ2-2	-	TGTGCCAGCAGCTTAATGGCTGTCCTGAGACCAATCGCCGGGGAGCTGTTTTTT	CASSLMAVLRPIAGELFF
-	TRBV5-1	13	TRBJ2-7	TRBD1	TGCGCCAGCAGCTTGGACAGGGGATACGAGCAGTACTTC	CASSLDRGYEQYF
-	TRBV15	13	TRBJ2-2	-	TGTGCCACCAGCGGAACACTCACCGGGGAGCTGTTTTTT	CATSGTLTGELFF
-	TRBV29-1	13	TRBJ2-5	-	TGCAGCGCTGAATCGGGACCGGGGGAGACCCAGTACTTC	CSAESGPGETQYF
few	TRBV6-5	14	TRBJ1-5	-	TGTGCCAGCAGTCCACAGGGAGGCAATCAGCCCCAGCATTTT	CASSPQGGNQPQHF
-	TRBV6-2/TRBV6-3	14	TRBJ2-2	TRBD1	TGTGCCAGCAGTTCAGGGGGCGACACCGGGGAGCTGTTTTTT	CASSSGGDTGELFF
medium-sized	TRBV4-3	13	TRBJ2-1	-	TGCGCCAGCAGCCCCTGGGCCTCCAATGAGCAGTTCTTC	CASSPWASNEQFF
-	TRBV7-9	13	TRBJ2-7	-	TGTGCCAGCAGCCATACCGGACAATACGAGCAGTACTTC	CASSHTGQYEQYF
-	TRBV5-1	16	TRBJ2-3	TRBD2	TGCGCCAGCAGCTTGGAACTAGCGGATAGCACAGATACGCAGTATTTT	CASSLELADSTDTQYF
-	TRBV4-2	16	TRBJ2-1	TRBD2	TGTGCCAGCAGCCCTGCTATCGGGACTAGCGCCCATGAGCAGTTCTTC	CASSPAIGTSAHEQFF
few	TRBV10-3	11	TRBJ1-2	-	TGTGCCACTCTCGGAGGGAATGGCTACACCTTC	CATLGGNGYTF
-	TRBV6-2/TRBV6-3	14	TRBJ1-2	TRBD1	TGTGCCAGCAGTTACTCGACAGGGGGCTATGGCTACACCTTC	CASSYSTGGYGYTF
-	TRBV10-3	13	TRBJ1-5	-	TGTGCCATCAGGCCAGAGAAGGGGCAGCCCCAGCATTTT	CAIRPEKGQPQHF
-	TRBV6-2/TRBV6-3	15	TRBJ1-1	-	TGTGCCAGCAGTTGGGTGGCCGGTCCCAACACTGAAGCTTTCTTT	CASSWVAGPNTEAFF
-	TRBV6-2/TRBV6-3	14	TRBJ1-5	-	TGTGCCAGCAGTTACTCGAACGGCAATCAGCCCCAGCATTTT	CASSYSNGNQPQHF
-	TRBV9	14	TRBJ2-1	TRBD2	TGTGCCAGCAACCCGGGACTAACCTTCAATGAGCAGTTCTTC	CASNPGLTFNEQFF
-	TRBV10-3	13	TRBJ2-1	-	TGTGCCACCGAGGGCCAAGGGGACAATGAGCAGTTCTTC	CATEGQGDNEQFF
-	TRBV4-3	17	TRBJ2-2	-	TGCGCCAGCAGCCAAGAGCCCTGGGAAGGGGGCACCGGGGAGCTGTTTTTT	CASSQEPWEGGTGELFF
-	TRBV10-3	13	TRBJ2-1	-	TGTGCCATCTCGGAGACGAGCTACAATGAGCAGTTCTTC	CAISETSYNEQFF
-	TRBV3-1/TRBV3-2	15	TRBJ1-2	-	TGTGCCAGCAGCCAAGAGTCGCCGTCGAACTATGGCTACACCTTC	CASSQESPSNYGYTF
-	TRBV12-3/TRBV12-4	13	TRBJ2-1	-	TGTGCCAGCAGCACCGGGTCCTACAATGAGCAGTTCTTC	CASSTGSYNEQFF
-	TRBV7-8	16	TRBJ1-3	-	TGTGCCAGCAGCTTAGCTCATGGCGGGACTGGAAACACCATATATTTT	CASSLAHGGTGNTIYF
-	TRBV27	17	TRBJ1-2	TRBD1	TGTGCCAGCAGTTCCTACGCCGGACAGGGGGCGCGGGATGGCTACACCTTC	CASSSYAGQGARDGYTF
-	TRBV15	14	TRBJ1-3	TRBD1	TGTGCCACCAGCGACAGGGGAGGAGGAAACACCATATATTTT	CATSDRGGGNTIYF
-	TRBV19	20	TRBJ2-7	TRBD2	TGTGCCAGTACCCCCTCACGAATGCGGGGGTACCGCATCTCCGCTTACGAGCAGTACTTC	CASTPSRMRGYRISAYEQYF
-	TRBV18	15	TRBJ1-1	-	TGTGCCAGCTCACCACCGGGCCCACGGAACACTGAAGCTTTCTTT	CASSPPGPRNTEAFF
-	TRBV7-6	13	TRBJ2-7	TRBD1	TGTGCCAGCAGCCCGACAGGGCTCTACGAGCAGTACTTC	CASSPTGLYEQYF
-	TRBV6-4	14	TRBJ2-1	-	TGTGCCAGCAGTGGGTCAGGGGGGTACAATGAGCAGTTCTTC	CASSGSGGYNEQFF
-	TRBV6-1	14	TRBJ2-7	-	TGTGCCAGCAGTTCCCAGGACACCCTCTACGAGCAGTACTTC	CASSSQDTLYEQYF
-	TRBV6-5	14	TRBJ1-1	TRBD1	TGTGCCAGCAGTTACTCAACAGGGGGCACTGAAGCTTTCTTT	CASSYSTGGTEAFF
-	TRBV4-3	19	TRBJ1-3	-	TGCGCCAGCAGCCAAGAGACAGTAGAGACAGATTTATCAGGAAACACCATATATTTT	CASSQETVETDLSGNTIYF
-	TRBV4-1	15	TRBJ2-1	-	TGCGCCAGCAGCCAACGGGCTGAATCCTACAATGAGCAGTTCTTC	CASSQRAESYNEQFF